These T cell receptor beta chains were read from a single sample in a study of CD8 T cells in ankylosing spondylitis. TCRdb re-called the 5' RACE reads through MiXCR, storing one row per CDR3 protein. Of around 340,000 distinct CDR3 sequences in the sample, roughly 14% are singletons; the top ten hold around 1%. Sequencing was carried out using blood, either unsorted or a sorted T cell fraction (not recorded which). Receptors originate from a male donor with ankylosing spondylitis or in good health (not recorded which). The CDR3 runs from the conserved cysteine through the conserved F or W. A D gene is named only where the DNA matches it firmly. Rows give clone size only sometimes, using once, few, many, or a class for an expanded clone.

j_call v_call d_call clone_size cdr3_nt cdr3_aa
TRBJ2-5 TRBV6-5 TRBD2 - TGTGCCAGCAGTTATTATCATAGCGGGCCTCAAGAGACCCAGTACTTC CASSYYHSGPQETQYF
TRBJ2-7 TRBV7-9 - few TGTGCCAGCAGCCTCAGACAGAGCTCCTACGAGCAGTACTTC CASSLRQSSYEQYF
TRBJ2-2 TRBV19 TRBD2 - TGTGCCAGTAGTATATACGGCGGGAGAGGTTCCGGGGAGCTGTTTTTT CASSIYGGRGSGELFF
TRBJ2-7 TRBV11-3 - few TGTGCCAGCAGACCTATAGGGACTGGCCCTACCTACGAGCAGTACTTC CASRPIGTGPTYEQYF
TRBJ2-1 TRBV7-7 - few TGTGCCAGCAGCTCCTTGGGGGTGGAAAACAATGAGCAGTTCTTC CASSSLGVENNEQFF
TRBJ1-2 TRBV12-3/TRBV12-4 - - TGTGCCAGCAGTCCCAACAGGGAACGCTACACCTTC CASSPNRERYTF
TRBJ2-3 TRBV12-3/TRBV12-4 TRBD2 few TGTGCCAGCAGCTCCCCTAGCGGAAATACGCAGTATTTT CASSSPSGNTQYF
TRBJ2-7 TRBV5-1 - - TGCGCCAGCAGCTTGGGTGGTTTACTAGGAGGCGAGCAGTACTTC CASSLGGLLGGEQYF
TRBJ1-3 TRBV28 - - TGTGCCAGCATACCAGCGGGACGGATGGTTGGAAACACCATATATTTT CASIPAGRMVGNTIYF
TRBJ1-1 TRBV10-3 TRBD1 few TGTGCCATCAGTACAGGGGGGAACACTGAAGCTTTCTTT CAISTGGNTEAFF
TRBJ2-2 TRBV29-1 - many TGCAGCGTTGCCGAGGCCAGCCGCACCGGGGAGCTGTTTTTT CSVAEASRTGELFF
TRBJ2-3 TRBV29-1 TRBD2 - TGCAGCTGGAGCGGGAGTACAGATACGCAGTATTTT CSWSGSTDTQYF
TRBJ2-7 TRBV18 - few TGTGCCAGCTCACCCACCTCCGGGGCCTACGAGCAGTACTTC CASSPTSGAYEQYF
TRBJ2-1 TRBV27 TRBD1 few TGTGCCAGCAGTTTAGGGACAGCCACAATCAATGAGCAGTTCTTC CASSLGTATINEQFF
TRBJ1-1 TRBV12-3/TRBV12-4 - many TGTGCCAGCAGTTTCGCCCTGGTGGGGGGTGAAGCTTTCTTT CASSFALVGGEAFF
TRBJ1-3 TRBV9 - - TGTGCCAGCAGCGTAGGGGCAGGCCCTAAAAACACCATATATTTT CASSVGAGPKNTIYF
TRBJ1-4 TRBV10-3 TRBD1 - TGTGCCATCAGTGAGTTGGGACAGCTTAATGAAAAACTGTTTTTT CAISELGQLNEKLFF
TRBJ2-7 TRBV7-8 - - TGTGCCAGCAGCTTAGCGCAAAAATACGAGCAGTACTTC CASSLAQKYEQYF
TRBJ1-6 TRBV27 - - TGTGCCAGCAGTTCGAGACAGGTCGCTGTGTATAATTCACCCCTCCACTTT CASSSRQVAVYNSPLHF
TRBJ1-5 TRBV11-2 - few TGTGCCAGCAGCTTGACAGTATATCAGCCCCAGCATTTT CASSLTVYQPQHF
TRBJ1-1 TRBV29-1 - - TGCAGCGTTCAGCGGGACACTTTCTCCGGCGAAGCTTTCTTT CSVQRDTFSGEAFF
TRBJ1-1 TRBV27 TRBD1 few TGTGCCAGCTCGCCGGGACAGGGAAGTCAGGAAGCTTTCTTT CASSPGQGSQEAFF
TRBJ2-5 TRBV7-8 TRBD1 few TGTGCCAGCAGCGGAACAGGGGGTGTGGAGACCCAGTACTTC CASSGTGGVETQYF
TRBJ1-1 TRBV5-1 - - TGCGCCAGCAGCTTGAAAAGGCAACAGGTCGTCACTGAAGCTTTCTTT CASSLKRQQVVTEAFF
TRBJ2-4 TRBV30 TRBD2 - TGTGCCTGGAGTCTTGGACTAGCGGGGGCCAAAAACATTCAGTACTTC CAWSLGLAGAKNIQYF
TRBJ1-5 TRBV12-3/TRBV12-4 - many TGTGCCAGCACCCCGGGTCCCAATCAGCCCCAGCATTTT CASTPGPNQPQHF
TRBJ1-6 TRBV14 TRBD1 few TGTGCCAGCAGCCGAAGACAGGGGGTGTTTTCACCCCTCCACTTT CASSRRQGVFSPLHF
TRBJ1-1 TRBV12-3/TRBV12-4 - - TGTGCCAGCAGAACGGGAGGGCCGAACACTGAAGCTTTCTTT CASRTGGPNTEAFF
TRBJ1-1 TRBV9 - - TGTGCCAGCAGCGGCCAAACAGGGAGGGGTGAAGCTTTCTTT CASSGQTGRGEAFF
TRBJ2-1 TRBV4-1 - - TGCGCCAGCAGCCAAGAGGTCACAGGAGACAATGAGCAGTTCTTC CASSQEVTGDNEQFF
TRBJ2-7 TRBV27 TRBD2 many TGTGCCAGCAGTCACCAACCCTGGACTAGCGGGAGGACCGACGAGCAGTACTTC CASSHQPWTSGRTDEQYF
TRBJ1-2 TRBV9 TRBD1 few TGTGCCAGCAGGAGACAGGGAGGTGGTGGCTACACCTTC CASRRQGGGGYTF
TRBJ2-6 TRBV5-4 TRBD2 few TGTGCCAGCAGCTTGGGCCTAGCGGGAGGTCCGGGTTCTCTTGGGGCCAACGTCCTGACTTTC CASSLGLAGGPGSLGANVLTF
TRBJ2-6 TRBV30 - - TGTGCCTCCCCGTTTTCTGGGGCCAACGTCCTGACTTTC CASPFSGANVLTF
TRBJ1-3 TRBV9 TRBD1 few TGTGCCAGCAGCGCCGCGGGACAGGTTGGAAACACCATATATTTT CASSAAGQVGNTIYF
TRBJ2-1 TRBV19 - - TGTGCCAGTAGTATGGTCGGGGCATACTACAATGAGCAGTTCTTC CASSMVGAYYNEQFF
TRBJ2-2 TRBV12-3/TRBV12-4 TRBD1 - TGTGCCAGCAGTCCTCCCGGGACAGTAAACACCGGGGAGCTGTTTTTT CASSPPGTVNTGELFF
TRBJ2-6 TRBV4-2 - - TGTGCCAGCAGCCAAGGCTTTCTGAAGACGGGGGGCATAGGGGGGGCCAACGTCCTGACTTTC CASSQGFLKTGGIGGANVLTF
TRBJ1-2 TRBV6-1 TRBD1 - TGTGCCAGCAGTGGAGGACAGGGGGGAGGTGGCTACACCTTC CASSGGQGGGGYTF
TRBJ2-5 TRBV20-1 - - TGCAGTGCCAGAGACGGGAAAGAGACCCAGTACTTC CSARDGKETQYF
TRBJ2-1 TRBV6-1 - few TGTGCCAGCCAAAAAGGTTGGAACAATGAGCAGTTCTTC CASQKGWNNEQFF
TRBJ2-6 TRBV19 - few TGTGCCAGTAGTTCGCCGGGTGGGGCCAACGTCCTGACTTTC CASSSPGGANVLTF
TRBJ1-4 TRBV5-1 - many TGCGCCAGCAGCTTGATGGAGACTAAGGAAAAACTGTTTTTT CASSLMETKEKLFF
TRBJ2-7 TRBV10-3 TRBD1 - TGTGCCATCAAGGACAGGGAGAGCACCTACGAGCAGTACTTC CAIKDRESTYEQYF
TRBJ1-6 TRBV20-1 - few TGCAGTGCTAGAGGGGGCGTAAATTCACCCCTCCACTTT CSARGGVNSPLHF
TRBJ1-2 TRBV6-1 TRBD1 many TGTGCCAGCGGAGTAGGGGGCGCAGACTATGGCTACACCTTC CASGVGGADYGYTF
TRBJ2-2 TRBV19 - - TGTGCCAGTCGAACAGTCACTTACACCGGGGAGCTGTTTTTT CASRTVTYTGELFF
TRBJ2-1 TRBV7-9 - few TGTGCCAGCAGCACTTCGGAGGGTCGATTACGGTTCTTC CASSTSEGRLRFF
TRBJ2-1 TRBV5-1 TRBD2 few TGCGCCAGCAGCTTTCCTAGCGGGAGGGCCGGTGAGCAGTTCTTC CASSFPSGRAGEQFF
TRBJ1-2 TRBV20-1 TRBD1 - TGCAGTGCTCCTAGGGGGCCGAACTATGGCTACACCTTC CSAPRGPNYGYTF
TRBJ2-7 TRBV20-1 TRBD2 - TGCGGAGGGACTAGCGGGAGTTTCGAGCAGTACTTC CGGTSGSFEQYF
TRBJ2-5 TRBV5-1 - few TGCGCCAGCCGCCACCTGGACGGCCAGGAGACCCAGTACTTC CASRHLDGQETQYF
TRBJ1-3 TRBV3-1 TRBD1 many TGTGCCAGCAGCCGGACAGGGAAAAACACCATATATTTT CASSRTGKNTIYF
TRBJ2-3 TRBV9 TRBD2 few TGTGCCAGCAGCCGGACGACTAGCGGGTTGGATACGCAGTATTTT CASSRTTSGLDTQYF
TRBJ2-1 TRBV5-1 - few TGCGCCAGCAGCTTGGGGGGGGGACAAATTTACAATGAGCAGTTCTTC CASSLGGGQIYNEQFF
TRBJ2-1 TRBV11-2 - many TGTGCCAGCAGCGCCTATAGCGGAAGCTCCTACAATGAGCAGTTCTTC CASSAYSGSSYNEQFF